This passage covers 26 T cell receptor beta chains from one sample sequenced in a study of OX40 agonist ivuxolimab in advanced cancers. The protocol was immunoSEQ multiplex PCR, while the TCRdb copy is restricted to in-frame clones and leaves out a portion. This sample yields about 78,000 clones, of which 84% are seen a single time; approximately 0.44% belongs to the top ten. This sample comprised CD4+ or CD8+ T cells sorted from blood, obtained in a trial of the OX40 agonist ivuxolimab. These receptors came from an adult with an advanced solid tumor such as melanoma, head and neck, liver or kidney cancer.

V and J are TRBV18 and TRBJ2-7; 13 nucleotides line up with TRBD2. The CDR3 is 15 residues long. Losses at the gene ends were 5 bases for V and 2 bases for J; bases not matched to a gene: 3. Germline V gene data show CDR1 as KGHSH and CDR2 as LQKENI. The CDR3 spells CASSTTSGRAYEQYF. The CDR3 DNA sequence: TGTGCCAGCTCAACAACTAGCGGGAGGGCCTACGAGCAGTACTTC.

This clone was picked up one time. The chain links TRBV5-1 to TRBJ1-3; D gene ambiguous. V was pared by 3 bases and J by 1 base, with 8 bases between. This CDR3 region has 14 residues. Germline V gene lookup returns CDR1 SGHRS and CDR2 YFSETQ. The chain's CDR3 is CASSSGPSGNTIYF. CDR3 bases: TGCGCCAGCAGCTCCGGTCCGTCTGGAAACACCATATATTTT.

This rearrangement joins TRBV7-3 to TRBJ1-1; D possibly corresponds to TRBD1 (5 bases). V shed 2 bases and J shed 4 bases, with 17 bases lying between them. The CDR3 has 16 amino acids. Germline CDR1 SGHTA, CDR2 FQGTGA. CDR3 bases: TGTGCCAGCAGCTTAGAATCCCCAGACAGAAGCACTGAAGCTTTCTTT. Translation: CASSLESPDRSTEAFF.

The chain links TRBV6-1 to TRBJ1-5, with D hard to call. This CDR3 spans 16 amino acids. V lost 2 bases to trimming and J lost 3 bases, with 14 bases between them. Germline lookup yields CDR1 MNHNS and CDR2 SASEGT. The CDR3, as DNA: TGTGCCAGCAGTGAATTGTCCACATTGTCCAATCAGCCCCAGCATTTT. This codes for CASSELSTLSNQPQHF.

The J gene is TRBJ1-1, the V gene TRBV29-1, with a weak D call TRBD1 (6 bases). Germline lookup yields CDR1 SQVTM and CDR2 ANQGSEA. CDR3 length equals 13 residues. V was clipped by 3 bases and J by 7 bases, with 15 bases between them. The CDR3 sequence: CSVDRGRGFEAFF. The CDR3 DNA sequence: TGCAGCGTTGACAGGGGTCGGGGTTTTGAAGCTTTCTTT.

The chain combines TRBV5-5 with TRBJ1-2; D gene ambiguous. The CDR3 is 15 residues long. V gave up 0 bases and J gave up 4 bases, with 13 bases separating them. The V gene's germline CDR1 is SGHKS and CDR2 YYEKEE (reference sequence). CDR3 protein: CASSLASSSGYGYTF. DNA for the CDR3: TGTGCCAGCAGCTTGGCCAGCTCGAGCGGCTATGGCTACACCTTC.

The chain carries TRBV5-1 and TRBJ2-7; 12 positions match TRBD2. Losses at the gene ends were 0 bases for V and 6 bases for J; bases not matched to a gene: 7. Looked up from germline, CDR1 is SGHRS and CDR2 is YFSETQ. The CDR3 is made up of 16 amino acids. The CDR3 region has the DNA TGCGCCAGCAGCTTGGCCACGACTAGCGGGAGAGGCGAGCAGTACTTC. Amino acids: CASSLATTSGRGEQYF.

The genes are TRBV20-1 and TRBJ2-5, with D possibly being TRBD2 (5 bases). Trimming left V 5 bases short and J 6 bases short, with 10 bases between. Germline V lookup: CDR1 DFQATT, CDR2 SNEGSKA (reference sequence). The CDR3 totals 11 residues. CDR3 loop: CSAPTGKTQYF. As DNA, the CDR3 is TGCAGTGCTCCTACGGGAAAGACCCAGTACTTC.

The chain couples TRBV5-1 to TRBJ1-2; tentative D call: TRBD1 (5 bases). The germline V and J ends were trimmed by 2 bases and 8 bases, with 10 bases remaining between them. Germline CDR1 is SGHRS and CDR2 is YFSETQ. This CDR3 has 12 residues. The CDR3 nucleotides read TGCGCCAGCAGCTTCGGGGCATGGGGCTACACCTTC. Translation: CASSFGAWGYTF.

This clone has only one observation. Here the CDR3 reads CASSYSTGQPQHF. CDR3 sequence (DNA): TGTGCCAGCAGTTACTCGACTGGTCAGCCCCAGCATTTT. The chain carries TRBV6-6 and TRBJ1-5; the D is unclear. Germline V gene lookup returns CDR1 MNHNY and CDR2 SVGAGI (reference sequence). Deletions cut 0 bases from V and 6 bases from J, with 6 bases between. CDR3 length equals 13 residues.

DNA for the CDR3: TGTGCCTGGAGTGTTCGGTTATATGGCTACACCTTC. It encodes CAWSVRLYGYTF. This chain links TRBV30 with TRBJ1-2; unclear D gene. Germline CDR1 is GTSNPN and CDR2 is SVGIG (reference sequence). Trimming pared 0 bases from V and 5 bases from J, leaving 7 bases between. CDR3 length: 12 residues. Together with reference TRBV30 and TRBJ1-2, the CDR3 gives the full variable domain: SQTIHQWPATLVQPVGSPLSLECTVEGTSNPNLYWYRQAAGRGLQLLFYSVGIGQISSEVPQNLSASRPQDRQFILSSKKLLLSDSGFYLCAWSVRLYGYTFGSGTRLTVV.

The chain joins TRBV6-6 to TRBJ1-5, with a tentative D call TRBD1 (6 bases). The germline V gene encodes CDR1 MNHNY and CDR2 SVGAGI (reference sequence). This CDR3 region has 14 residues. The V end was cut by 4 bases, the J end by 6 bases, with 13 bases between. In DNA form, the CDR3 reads TGTGCCAGCAGTTCCCCGGGGGCCGGTCAGCCCCAGCATTTT. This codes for CASSSPGAGQPQHF.

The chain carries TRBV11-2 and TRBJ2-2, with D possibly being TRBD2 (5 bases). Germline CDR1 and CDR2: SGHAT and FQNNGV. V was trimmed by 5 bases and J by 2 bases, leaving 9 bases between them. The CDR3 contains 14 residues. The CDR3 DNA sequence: TGTGCCAGCAGCACACTAGTTAACACCGGGGAGCTGTTTTTT. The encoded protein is CASSTLVNTGELFF.

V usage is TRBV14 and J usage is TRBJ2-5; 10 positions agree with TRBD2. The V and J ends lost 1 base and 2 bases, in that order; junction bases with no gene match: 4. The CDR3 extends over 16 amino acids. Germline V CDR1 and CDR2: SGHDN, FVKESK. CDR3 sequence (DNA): TGTGCCAGCAGCCAAGCACCAGCGGGAGGGCAAGAGACCCAGTACTTC. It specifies CASSQAPAGGQETQYF.

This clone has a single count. The CDR3 here is CASSFPSGYYGYTF. CDR3 coding DNA: TGTGCCAGCAGTTTCCCTAGTGGATACTATGGCTACACCTTC. V and J are TRBV28 and TRBJ1-2; D not resolved. The germline V gene encodes CDR1 MDHEN and CDR2 SYDVKM. This CDR3 comprises 14 residues. Trimming stripped 3 bases from V and 3 bases from J, with 11 bases between.

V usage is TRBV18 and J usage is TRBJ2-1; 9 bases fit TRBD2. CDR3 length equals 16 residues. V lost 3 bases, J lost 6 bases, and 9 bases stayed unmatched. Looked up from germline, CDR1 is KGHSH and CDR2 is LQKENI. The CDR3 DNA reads TGTGCCAGCTCACCCAGGGTAGCGGGAGTCAGCAATGAGCAGTTCTTC. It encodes CASSPRVAGVSNEQFF. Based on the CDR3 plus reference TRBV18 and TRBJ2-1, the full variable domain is NAGVMQNPRHLVRRRGQEARLRCSPMKGHSHVYWYRQLPEEGLKFMVYLQKENIIDESGMPKERFSAEFPKEGPSILRIQQVVRGDSAAYFCASSPRVAGVSNEQFFGPGTRLTVL.

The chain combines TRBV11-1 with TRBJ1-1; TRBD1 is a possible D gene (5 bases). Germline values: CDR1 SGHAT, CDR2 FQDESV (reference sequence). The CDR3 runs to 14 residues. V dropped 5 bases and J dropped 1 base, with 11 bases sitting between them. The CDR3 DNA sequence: TGTGCCAGCAGCCAGGGACGGACGAACACTGAAGCTTTCTTT. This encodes CASSQGRTNTEAFF.

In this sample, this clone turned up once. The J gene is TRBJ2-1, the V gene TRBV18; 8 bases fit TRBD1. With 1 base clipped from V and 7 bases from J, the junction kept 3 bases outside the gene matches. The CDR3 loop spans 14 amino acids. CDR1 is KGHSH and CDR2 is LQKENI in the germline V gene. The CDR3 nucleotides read TGTGCCAGCTCACCACAGACAGGGGCAAATGAGCAGTTCTTC. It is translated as CASSPQTGANEQFF.

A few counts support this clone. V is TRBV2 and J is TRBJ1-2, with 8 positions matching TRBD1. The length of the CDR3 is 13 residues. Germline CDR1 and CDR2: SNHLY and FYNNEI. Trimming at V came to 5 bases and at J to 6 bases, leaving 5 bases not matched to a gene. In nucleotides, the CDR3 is TGTGCCAGCAGTTGGACAGGGACGGATGGCTACACCTTC. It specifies CASSWTGTDGYTF.

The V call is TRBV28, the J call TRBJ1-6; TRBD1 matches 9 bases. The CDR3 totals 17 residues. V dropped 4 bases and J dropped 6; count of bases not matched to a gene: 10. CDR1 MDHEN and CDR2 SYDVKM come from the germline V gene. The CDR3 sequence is CASSSRSQGAGNSPLHF. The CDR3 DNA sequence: TGTGCCAGCAGTTCCCGCTCACAGGGGGCTGGTAATTCACCCCTCCACTTT. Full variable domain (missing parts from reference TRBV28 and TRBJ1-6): DVKVTQSSRYLVKRTGEKVFLECVQDMDHENMFWYRQDPGLGLRLIYFSYDVKMKEKGDIPEGYSVSREKKERFSLILESASTNQTSMYLCASSSRSQGAGNSPLHFGNGTRLTVT.

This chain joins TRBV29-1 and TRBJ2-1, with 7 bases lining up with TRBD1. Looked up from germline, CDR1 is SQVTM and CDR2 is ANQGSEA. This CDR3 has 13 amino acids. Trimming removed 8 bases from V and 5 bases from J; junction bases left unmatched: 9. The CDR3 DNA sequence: TGCAGCACGACCCGGGGACAGCACAATGAGCAGTTCTTC. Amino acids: CSTTRGQHNEQFF.

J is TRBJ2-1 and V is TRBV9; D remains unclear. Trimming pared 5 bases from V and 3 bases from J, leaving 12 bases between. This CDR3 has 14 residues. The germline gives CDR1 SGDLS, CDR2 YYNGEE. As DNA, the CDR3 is TGTGCCAGCAGGGAGACGCCAGACTACAATGAGCAGTTCTTC. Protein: CASRETPDYNEQFF.

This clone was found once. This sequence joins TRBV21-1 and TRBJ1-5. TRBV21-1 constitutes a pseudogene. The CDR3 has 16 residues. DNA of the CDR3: TGTGCCAGCAGAGGAGGGGTTAAAGATAGCAATCAGCCCCAGCATTTT. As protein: CASRGGVKDSNQPQHF.

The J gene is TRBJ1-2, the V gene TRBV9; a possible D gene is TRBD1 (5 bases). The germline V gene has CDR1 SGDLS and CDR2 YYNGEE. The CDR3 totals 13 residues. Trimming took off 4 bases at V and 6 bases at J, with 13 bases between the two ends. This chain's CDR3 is CASSPRWGDGYTF. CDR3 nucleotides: TGTGCCAGCAGCCCCCGTTGGGGGGATGGCTACACCTTC.

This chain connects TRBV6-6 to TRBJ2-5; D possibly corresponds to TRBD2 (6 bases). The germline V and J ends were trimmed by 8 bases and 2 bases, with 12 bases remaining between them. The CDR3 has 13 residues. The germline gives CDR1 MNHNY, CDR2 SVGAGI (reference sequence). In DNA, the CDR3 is TGTGCCAGCGGCGGAGGGGTGCAAGAGACCCAGTACTTC. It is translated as CASGGGVQETQYF.

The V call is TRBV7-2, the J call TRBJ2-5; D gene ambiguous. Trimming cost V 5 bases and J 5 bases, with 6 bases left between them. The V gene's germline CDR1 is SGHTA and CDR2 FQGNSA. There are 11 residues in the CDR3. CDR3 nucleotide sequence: TGTGCCAGCAGCGGATGGGAGACCCAGTACTTC. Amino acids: CASSGWETQYF.